A single sample is the source of the 25 T cell receptor beta chains below, sequenced in a study of T-cell reconstitution after alpha-beta-depleted transplantation in children (dated by TCRdb to between 2015 and 2016). Receptors were amplified or captured by PCR. TCRdb shows the sequencer as Illumina HiSeq 2500. TCR libraries were prepared with molecular barcoding, using unique molecular identifiers to normalize TCRbeta repertoire quantification. TCRdb handled the public reads itself, with Q25 trimming in fastp and clone calling in MiXCR, and kept productive beta chains. Each CDR3 protein gets just one entry, which takes the most common genes and DNA from the rows behind it. The sample table lists about 600,000 distinct CDR3 sequences, 13% of them with a count of one. The biggest ten clones account for approximately 2.1% of the sample. What the treatment or condition label conveys for this sample: allogeneic hematopoietic cell transplantation with graft depleted of TCRalphabeta T cells and CD19 B cells.

The sequences come from PBMCs, mostly from graft donor cells, collected 360 days after TCRalphabeta/CD19-depleted stem cell transplant. These receptors came from a male patient under 18 who had a stem cell transplant for acute myeloid leukemia, so the T cells may come from the graft donor.

The sample holds many counts of this clonotype. This chain links TRBV7-9 with TRBJ2-1, with a possible D match to TRBD2 (6 bases). The CDR3 consists of 15 residues. With 5 bases removed from V and 6 bases from J, the gap between germline ends came to 17 bases. The germline V gene encodes CDR1 SEHNR and CDR2 FQNEAQ (reference sequence). CDR3 sequence (DNA): TGTGCCAGCAGCCCAGGCGGGGAAAGGCTCAATGAGCAGTTCTTC. It translates to CASSPGGERLNEQFF.

This clonotype was counted many times. The V gene is TRBV7-2, the J gene TRBJ2-7; 12 bases are a match to TRBD2. Germline loops: CDR1 SGHTA, CDR2 FQGNSA. The CDR3 loop spans 17 amino acids. V shed 5 bases, J shed 6 bases, and the junction held 14 bases outside the gene matches. CDR3 bases: TGTGCCAGCAGCCTAAGGACTAGCGGGACTCGTTCGATCGAGCAGTACTTC. Translating it yields CASSLRTSGTRSIEQYF. Using reference TRBV7-2 and TRBJ2-7 for the parts outside the CDR3, the full variable domain is GAGVSQSPSNKVTEKGKDVELRCDPISGHTALYWYRQSLGQGLEFLIYFQGNSAPDKSGLPSDRFSAERTGGSVSTLTIQRTQQEDSAVYLCASSLRTSGTRSIEQYFGPGTRLTVT.

This clonotype showed up just a few times. The chain has TRBV19 and TRBJ2-1; 13 positions agree with TRBD2. This CDR3 spans 17 amino acids. Germline V gene data show CDR1 as LNHDA and CDR2 as SQIVND (reference sequence). V shed 3 bases, J shed 2 bases, and the junction held 4 bases outside the gene matches. The CDR3 DNA reads TGTGCCAGTAGTATCCGAGGGACTAGCGGGACCTACAATGAGCAGTTCTTC. Its translation: CASSIRGTSGTYNEQFF.

This clonotype was recorded many times. The CDR3 sequence: CSAQTSGQETQYF. DNA for the CDR3: TGCAGTGCTCAAACTAGCGGCCAAGAGACCCAGTACTTC. The chain employs TRBV20-1 and TRBJ2-5; 8 nucleotides line up with TRBD2. The CDR3 spans 13 residues. The V gene end was trimmed by 5 bases and the J gene end by 1 base; junction bases not matched to a gene: 3. In germline, CDR1 is DFQATT, CDR2 SNEGSKA (reference sequence).

This clonotype was seen ten or more times. The chain has TRBV18 and TRBJ2-1, with D perhaps TRBD1 (5 bases). Germline V gene sequence: CDR1 KGHSH, CDR2 LQKENI. Between the trimmed V and J ends, which lost 8 bases and 8 bases, there was a span of 13 bases. This CDR3 contains 12 residues. The CDR3 region has the DNA TGTGCCAGCAGCCCCCTAGGGGATGAGCAGTTCTTC. Residues: CASSPLGDEQFF.

V and J are TRBV3-1 and TRBJ2-5; TRBD2 matches at 7 bases. The length of the CDR3 is 15 residues. J lost 1 base, V lost 1 base, and 3 bases had no gene match. The germline V gene encodes CDR1 LGHDT and CDR2 YNNKEL (reference sequence). In nucleotides, the CDR3 is TGTGCCAGCAGCCAAGTCCCGGGAGGCCAAGAGACCCAGTACTTC. It specifies CASSQVPGGQETQYF.

This clonotype was observed at least ten times. The chain employs TRBV29-1 and TRBJ2-7, with D maybe TRBD2 (6 bases). Germline-derived CDR1 and CDR2 are SQVTM and ANQGSEA. V lost 4 bases and J lost 3, with 7 bases in between. CDR3 length equals 11 residues. The CDR3 nucleotides read TGCAGCGTTGGGAGGGGCTACGAGCAGTACTTC. Translated: CSVGRGYEQYF.

The genes are TRBV18 and TRBJ2-7; TRBD1 agrees at 11 bases. This CDR3 spans 17 amino acids. Trimming at V came to 6 bases and at J to 4 bases, leaving 14 bases not matched to a gene. Germline V gene sequence: CDR1 KGHSH, CDR2 LQKENI. CDR3 nucleotide sequence: TGTGCCAGCTCCACCAGGGGGACAGGGGGTCCCGTTTACGAGCAGTACTTC. This codes for CASSTRGTGGPVYEQYF.

A few counts support this clonotype. The V and J genes are TRBV10-3 and TRBJ2-7; D remains ambiguous. V was shortened by 2 bases and J by 0 bases, with 14 bases between the two germline ends. This CDR3 has 16 amino acids. Germline V gives CDR1 ENHRY, CDR2 SYGVKD. The CDR3 protein is CAISEMDVASSYEQYF. For the CDR3, the DNA is TGTGCCATCAGTGAGATGGACGTTGCTAGCTCCTACGAGCAGTACTTC.

This clonotype was seen a handful of times. This chain links TRBV30 with TRBJ2-1, with TRBD2 matching over 9 bases. This CDR3 spans 14 amino acids. The germline gives CDR1 GTSNPN, CDR2 SVGIG (reference sequence). Trimming at V came to 3 bases and at J to 8 bases, leaving 8 bases not matched to a gene. CDR3 in amino acids: CAWSSGLAVDEQFF. CDR3 bases: TGTGCCTGGAGCTCGGGACTAGCTGTTGATGAGCAGTTCTTC.

This clonotype occurred a few times. The J gene is TRBJ1-1, the V gene TRBV28, with 7 bases identical to TRBD1. The germline V gene encodes CDR1 MDHEN and CDR2 SYDVKM. The ends lost 6 bases at V and 4 bases at J; junction bases unmatched: 5. The CDR3 loop spans 13 amino acids. The CDR3 nucleotides are TGTGCCAGCAGCGTACCAGGGGGCACTGAAGCTTTCTTT. This gives the protein CASSVPGGTEAFF.

In its sample, this clonotype was seen many times. The V call is TRBV28, the J call TRBJ2-1, with 8 bases matching TRBD2. Losses at the gene ends were 3 bases for V and 3 bases for J; bases not matched to a gene: 7. Germline V gene lookup returns CDR1 MDHEN and CDR2 SYDVKM. CDR3 length: 16 amino acids. In DNA form, the CDR3 reads TGTGCCAGCAGTTTGAGGCGGGAGGTGTACTACAATGAGCAGTTCTTC. Protein sequence: CASSLRREVYYNEQFF. Complete variable domain (other parts from reference TRBV28 and TRBJ2-1): DVKVTQSSRYLVKRTGEKVFLECVQDMDHENMFWYRQDPGLGLRLIYFSYDVKMKEKGDIPEGYSVSREKKERFSLILESASTNQTSMYLCASSLRREVYYNEQFFGPGTRLTVL.

This clonotype was counted only a few times. The chain joins TRBV7-6 to TRBJ2-1, with 7 bases fitting TRBD1. Germline V gene lookup returns CDR1 SGHVS and CDR2 FNYEAQ. Trimming cost V 1 base and J 3 bases; bases outside gene matches: 3. There are 15 residues in the CDR3. In nucleotides, the CDR3 is TGTGCCAGCAGCTTAGACAGGGGTTACTACAATGAGCAGTTCTTC. Its translation is CASSLDRGYYNEQFF.

In nucleotides, the CDR3 is TGTGCCAGCAGCCTGCGACAGGGGAGCTCCTACAATGAGCAGTTCTTC. Protein product: CASSLRQGSSYNEQFF. The V and J genes are TRBV7-2 and TRBJ2-1; TRBD1 matches at 8 bases. Per the germline V gene, CDR1 is SGHTA and CDR2 is FQGNSA. V dropped 5 bases and J dropped 0; count of bases not matched to a gene: 6. The length of the CDR3 is 16 residues.

This clonotype was found many times. V gene TRBV27 combines with J gene TRBJ2-6; perhaps TRBD1 as D (6 bases). The CDR3 has 16 amino acids. Germline V CDR1 and CDR2: MNHEY, SMNVEV (reference sequence). Trimming took off 3 bases at V and 2 bases at J, with 11 bases between the two ends. The CDR3 region is CASSFVRQAGANVLTF. CDR3 nucleotides: TGTGCCAGCAGTTTCGTTCGACAGGCTGGGGCCAACGTCCTGACTTTC.

This clonotype was picked up a small number of times. The chain is built from TRBV18 and TRBJ2-4, with a weak D call TRBD2 (6 bases). CDR1 is KGHSH, CDR2 LQKENI, per germline. The V gene lost 2 bases and the J gene lost 3 bases, with 14 bases spanning the gap. The CDR3 consists of 16 residues. CDR3 in DNA: TGTGCCAGCTCACCAGGGAATAGCGGAGGCAAAAACATTCAGTACTTC. Translated: CASSPGNSGGKNIQYF.

This chain connects TRBV19 to TRBJ2-2; 10 positions agree with TRBD2. Germline V gives CDR1 LNHDA, CDR2 SQIVND (reference sequence). Trimming cost V 4 bases and J 6 bases; bases outside gene matches: 5. The CDR3 extends over 15 amino acids. CDR3 sequence reads: CASSRLAGEAGELFF. In DNA, the CDR3 is TGTGCCAGTAGTAGGCTAGCGGGAGAGGCCGGGGAGCTGTTTTTT.

This clonotype was seen only a few times. The chain is built from TRBV7-3 and TRBJ1-1; no definite D call. Germline-derived CDR1 and CDR2 are SGHTA and FQGTGA. V shed 0 bases and J shed 1 base, with 6 bases lying between them. The CDR3 length is 14 residues. The CDR3 is CASSLTAGNTEAFF. The CDR3 region has the DNA TGTGCCAGCAGCTTAACCGCCGGGAACACTGAAGCTTTCTTT.

This clonotype was seen a few times. This chain joins TRBV18 and TRBJ2-4; possibly TRBD1 or TRBD2 for D (5 bases each). The CDR3 is 13 residues long. Trimming took 3 bases from V and 8 from J, leaving 11 bases between them. Germline lookup yields CDR1 KGHSH and CDR2 LQKENI. DNA of the CDR3: TGTGCCAGCTCACCCGGGACGTCAGACATTCAGTACTTC. This gives the protein CASSPGTSDIQYF.

The CDR3 protein is CASSGRASYEQYF. CDR3 bases: TGTGCCTCGAGCGGGAGGGCTTCCTACGAGCAGTACTTC. The gene calls are TRBV7-6 and TRBJ2-7; 10 bases map to TRBD2. This CDR3 has 13 amino acids. Losses at the gene ends were 11 bases for V and 1 base for J; bases not matched to a gene: 5. Germline CDR1 SGHVS, CDR2 FNYEAQ.

This clonotype was seen a handful of times. The chain recombines TRBV20-1 with TRBJ2-3, with TRBD2 identical over 7 bases. After removal of 7 bases from V and 11 bases from J, the junction contained 21 bases not matched to a gene. The germline V gene encodes CDR1 DFQATT and CDR2 SNEGSKA (reference sequence). The CDR3 runs to 15 residues. The CDR3 protein is CSGDETSVGHKLQYF. As DNA, the CDR3 is TGCAGTGGAGATGAAACTAGCGTAGGCCACAAGCTGCAGTATTTT.

In nucleotides, the CDR3 is TGTGCCAGCAGCCGGGGCGCGGTAGAGCAGTTCTTC. As protein: CASSRGAVEQFF. The chain links TRBV3-1 to TRBJ2-1; D may be TRBD1 (5 bases). Germline lookup yields CDR1 LGHDT and CDR2 YNNKEL (reference sequence). The V gene lost 4 bases and the J gene lost 10 bases, with 11 bases spanning the gap. This CDR3 is built from 12 residues.

The table lists this clonotype with many counts. The chain combines TRBV7-2 with TRBJ1-1, with D possibly being TRBD1 (5 bases). V lost 3 bases to trimming and J lost 0 bases, with 11 bases between them. This CDR3 region has 15 residues. CDR1 is SGHTA and CDR2 is FQGNSA in the germline V gene. The CDR3 DNA reads TGTGCCAGCAGCTTTCTGCCAGGGTTGAACACTGAAGCTTTCTTT. Translating it yields CASSFLPGLNTEAFF. Complete variable domain (other parts from reference TRBV7-2 and TRBJ1-1): GAGVSQSPSNKVTEKGKDVELRCDPISGHTALYWYRQSLGQGLEFLIYFQGNSAPDKSGLPSDRFSAERTGGSVSTLTIQRTQQEDSAVYLCASSFLPGLNTEAFFGQGTRLTVV.

This clonotype was seen many times. The genes are TRBV2 and TRBJ2-3; the match to TRBD2 covers 7 bases. The V gene's germline CDR1 is SNHLY and CDR2 FYNNEI. The ends lost 6 bases at V and 0 bases at J; junction bases unmatched: 9. The CDR3 consists of 16 residues. Written as DNA, the CDR3 is TGTGCCAGCAGGGGATTAGCGGGCCGAAGCACAGATACGCAGTATTTT. Its translation is CASRGLAGRSTDTQYF.

The chain recombines TRBV29-1 with TRBJ1-2; 9 bases are shared with TRBD1. The V and J ends lost 1 base and 5 bases, in that order; junction bases with no gene match: 5. In germline, CDR1 is SQVTM, CDR2 ANQGSEA. The CDR3 is 14 amino acids. CDR3 protein: CSVEVQGAGYGYTF. CDR3 in DNA: TGCAGCGTTGAAGTACAGGGGGCGGGGTATGGCTACACCTTC.